The 23 T cell receptor beta chains below come from one sample, sequenced in a study of sequential checkpoint blockade in melanoma. The protocol was immunoSEQ multiplex PCR, while the TCRdb copy is restricted to in-frame clones and leaves out a portion. The sample lists roughly 12,000 clones; approximately 68% were seen once. This sample's treatment: randomized to nivolumab then ipilimumab (arm A) or the reverse (arm B). The sample consisted of CD8+ T cells sorted from blood (inferred from file names), taken from a patient given nivolumab and ipilimumab in sequence. The receptor source for this set is a human donor with melanoma.

This sequence joins TRBV4-1 and TRBJ1-3; 9 bases are shared with TRBD1. The J segment lost 5 bases and the V segment lost 0 bases, leaving 8 bases of the junction unmatched. The CDR3 extends over 17 amino acids. Germline loops: CDR1 MGHRA, CDR2 YSYEKL. The CDR3 protein is CASSQDGWDRVRNTIYF. The CDR3 DNA reads TGCGCCAGCAGCCAAGACGGCTGGGACAGGGTGAGAAACACCATATATTTT.

This clone is medium-sized (0.01 to 0.1%) in the sample. CDR3 sequence reads: CASSSTRDRSSYEQYF. Here the CDR3 DNA reads TGTGCCAGCAGCTCGACCCGGGACAGAAGCTCCTACGAGCAGTACTTC. V is TRBV14 and J is TRBJ2-7; 7 bases are shared with TRBD1. V trimming: 5 bases; J trimming: 0 bases; junction bases outside the gene matches: 10. CDR1 and CDR2 from the germline V gene are SGHDN and FVKESK. This CDR3 has 16 residues.

This chain connects TRBV30 to TRBJ2-1, with TRBD2 matching 7 bases. CDR1 and CDR2 (germline): GTSNPN, SVGIG (reference sequence). Unmatched junction bases numbered 6, after V lost 2 bases and J lost 2 bases. This CDR3 has 15 amino acids. The CDR3 here is CAWSSGTTTYNEQFF. CDR3 sequence (DNA): TGTGCCTGGAGTTCCGGGACTACCACCTACAATGAGCAGTTCTTC.

This chain links TRBV6-1 with TRBJ1-4; weak D call: TRBD1 (6 bases). The CDR3 extends over 14 amino acids. V lost 2 bases, J lost 4 bases, and 8 bases lay in between. CDR1 and CDR2 (germline): MNHNS, SASEGT. The CDR3, as DNA: TGTGCCAGCAGTGAATGGACAGTTAATGAAAAACTGTTTTTT. It codes for CASSEWTVNEKLFF.

This chain joins TRBV7-6 and TRBJ1-1, with D hard to call. The CDR3 extends over 13 amino acids. Germline values: CDR1 SGHVS, CDR2 FNYEAQ. Trimming shortened V by 5 bases and J by 14 bases, and 21 bases separated the two germline ends. CDR3 amino acids: CASSRSPIEPHFF. The CDR3 nucleotides are TGTGCCAGCAGCCGTAGCCCAATAGAGCCACACTTCTTT.

This rearrangement joins TRBV4-1 to TRBJ2-1; 12 positions match TRBD2. Germline values: CDR1 MGHRA, CDR2 YSYEKL. The CDR3 is 20 residues long. Unmatched junction bases numbered 12, after V lost 3 bases and J lost 0 bases. The DNA for the CDR3 is TGCGCCAGCAGCCACCGACTAGCGGGAGAGGGGGGAAGCTCCTACAATGAGCAGTTCTTC. It encodes CASSHRLAGEGGSSYNEQFF.

The chain employs TRBV27 and TRBJ2-1; D is uncertain. This CDR3 spans 14 amino acids. CDR1 MNHEY and CDR2 SMNVEV come from the germline V gene (reference sequence). The V end lost 8 bases, the J end lost 8 bases, and 19 bases lay between the germline ends. CDR3 DNA sequence: TGTGCCAGCCTGTACTCATTCGGGTCCGATGAGCAGTTCTTC. Its translation: CASLYSFGSDEQFF.

This clone was picked up a small number of times. V and J are TRBV4-1 and TRBJ2-2, with D possibly matching TRBD2 (5 bases). Looked up from germline, CDR1 is MGHRA and CDR2 is YSYEKL. The CDR3 loop spans 15 amino acids. Trimming cost V 1 base and J 4 bases, with 10 bases left between them. The CDR3 loop is CASSQVERSTGELFF. The CDR3 DNA sequence: TGCGCCAGCAGCCAAGTCGAGCGGAGCACCGGGGAGCTGTTTTTT.

This chain links TRBV7-9 with TRBJ1-2, with 8 bases fitting TRBD1. Germline loops: CDR1 SEHNR, CDR2 FQNEAQ (reference sequence). With 5 bases clipped from V and 5 bases from J, the junction kept 13 bases outside the gene matches. The CDR3 totals 16 residues. The CDR3 is CASSTTGAGGAYGYTF. Here the CDR3 DNA reads TGTGCCAGCAGCACGACAGGGGCAGGGGGCGCGTATGGCTACACCTTC.

The J gene is TRBJ1-5, the V gene TRBV6-5; D remains ambiguous. Germline values: CDR1 MNHEY, CDR2 SVGAGI. CDR3 length: 13 residues. V gave up 11 bases and J gave up 3 bases, with 14 bases separating them. CDR3 coding DNA: TGTGCCGCGGGGTCGGCACACAATCAGCCCCAGCATTTT. This codes for CAAGSAHNQPQHF.

This chain joins TRBV6-5 and TRBJ2-1; 10 nucleotides line up with TRBD1. The CDR3 is 14 residues long. In germline, CDR1 is MNHEY, CDR2 SVGAGI. The V segment lost 5 bases and the J segment 7 bases; nucleotides outside the gene matches: 5. CDR3 in DNA: TGTGCCAGCAGTGGGGGGACAGGGGTTAATGAGCAGTTCTTC. Its protein is CASSGGTGVNEQFF.

The gene calls are TRBV7-3 and TRBJ1-1, with 8 bases fitting TRBD1. Losses at the gene ends were 5 bases for V and 8 bases for J; bases not matched to a gene: 7. The CDR3 is made up of 13 amino acids. Germline V gene lookup returns CDR1 SGHTA and CDR2 FQGTGA. As DNA, the CDR3 is TGTGCCAGCAGCCCCCACGACAGGGGCGAAGCTTTCTTT. Residues: CASSPHDRGEAFF. The entire variable domain, with the rest obtained from reference TRBV7-3 and TRBJ1-1, is as follows: GAGVSQTPSNKVTEKGKYVELRCDPISGHTALYWYRQSLGQGPEFLIYFQGTGAADDSGLPNDRFFAVRPEGSVSTLKIQRTERGDSAVYLCASSPHDRGEAFFGQGTRLTVV.

The chain carries TRBV4-2 and TRBJ1-1, with D perhaps TRBD1 (5 bases). The CDR3 has 15 amino acids. The V end lost 1 base, the J end lost 5 bases, and 14 bases lay between the germline ends. Germline CDR1 reads LGHNA; CDR2 reads YNFKEQ. For the CDR3, the DNA is TGTGCCAGCAGCCAAGCTTTAGGGAAGGGGACTGAAGCTTTCTTT. Translated: CASSQALGKGTEAFF.

This clone is a singleton in its sample. This chain links TRBV7-2 with TRBJ2-3; tentatively, D is TRBD2 (5 bases). The CDR3 is 16 residues long. Looked up from germline, CDR1 is SGHTA and CDR2 is FQGNSA. Deletions cut 8 bases from V and 0 bases from J, with 18 bases between. CDR3 protein: CASSRGQEISTDTQYF. The CDR3 coding sequence is TGTGCCAGCTCTAGAGGGCAGGAGATTAGCACAGATACGCAGTATTTT.

This clone was seen once. The chain employs TRBV7-9 and TRBJ1-2, with 7 nucleotides matching TRBD1. Germline trimming cut 5 bases from V and 5 bases from J; bases unmatched to any gene: 5. The germline V gene encodes CDR1 SEHNR and CDR2 FQNEAQ (reference sequence). This CDR3 is 13 amino acids long. The CDR3 is CASSRGQVYGYTF. For the CDR3, the DNA is TGTGCCAGCAGCCGTGGACAGGTATATGGCTACACCTTC.

This clone was recorded once. For the CDR3, the DNA is TGTGCCAGCAGCCACGGAACAGTTAATGAGCAGTTCTTC. It is translated as CASSHGTVNEQFF. This chain joins TRBV27 and TRBJ2-1; D is unresolved. This CDR3 spans 13 amino acids. Germline CDR1 is MNHEY and CDR2 is SMNVEV (reference sequence). Trimming removed 6 bases from V and 7 bases from J, with 13 bases in between.

In its sample, this clone is medium-sized. The chain uses TRBV28 and TRBJ2-7, with 10 bases matching TRBD2. CDR3 length: 15 residues. The V segment lost 5 bases and the J segment 0 bases; nucleotides outside the gene matches: 4. The V gene's germline CDR1 is MDHEN and CDR2 SYDVKM. CDR3 sequence (DNA): TGTGCCAGCAGTCCTAGCGGGGGCGCCTCCTACGAGCAGTACTTC. This translates into CASSPSGGASYEQYF.

V gene TRBV19 combines with J gene TRBJ1-1, with a tentative D call TRBD1 (5 bases). Between the trimmed V and J ends, which lost 2 bases and 1 base, there was a span of 14 bases. Germline V gives CDR1 LNHDA, CDR2 SQIVND (reference sequence). The CDR3 sequence is 16 residues long. Written as DNA, the CDR3 is TGTGCCAGTAGTATATGGGCGGGACTCCCGAACACTGAAGCTTTCTTT. Its protein is CASSIWAGLPNTEAFF.

This clone was found a few times. J is TRBJ2-4 and V is TRBV6-1; a weak D match, TRBD2 (7 bases). Germline CDR1 reads MNHNS; CDR2 reads SASEGT. The CDR3 is made up of 16 amino acids. The V end was cut by 0 bases, the J end by 8 bases, with 17 bases between. The CDR3 loop reads CASSEALGGAKDIQYF. CDR3 DNA sequence: TGTGCCAGCAGTGAAGCCTTAGGGGGGGCGAAGGACATTCAGTACTTC.

This clone is termed medium-sized. The V gene is TRBV4-3, the J gene TRBJ1-3; 9 positions agree with TRBD1. Losses at the gene ends were 3 bases for V and 9 bases for J; bases not matched to a gene: 6. The CDR3 runs 14 residues. Germline loops: CDR1 LGHNA, CDR2 YSLEER. In DNA, the CDR3 is TGCGCCAGCAGCCACGGGACAGGGAGAAGCACCATATATTTT. Translating gives CASSHGTGRSTIYF.

This chain joins TRBV7-8 and TRBJ2-7; 9 bases are a match to TRBD1. After removal of 3 bases from V and 3 bases from J, the junction contained 3 bases not matched to a gene. Germline CDR1 is SGHVS and CDR2 is FQNEAQ. This CDR3 has 14 residues. This CDR3 is CASSFGTGFYEQYF. In DNA form, the CDR3 reads TGTGCCAGCAGCTTCGGGACAGGGTTCTACGAGCAGTACTTC.

The chain carries TRBV6-6 and TRBJ1-5, with 9 bases matching TRBD1. CDR3 length: 15 amino acids. The ends lost 2 bases at V and 4 bases at J; junction bases unmatched: 3. Germline CDR1 and CDR2: MNHNY and SVGAGI (reference sequence). The CDR3 spells CASSYGDRANQPQHF. CDR3 bases: TGTGCCAGCAGTTACGGGGACAGGGCTAATCAGCCCCAGCATTTT.

V usage is TRBV7-6 and J usage is TRBJ2-7, with D perhaps matching TRBD1 (7 bases). Trimming took 2 bases from V and 7 from J, leaving 12 bases between them. This CDR3 region has 13 residues. Germline values: CDR1 SGHVS, CDR2 FNYEAQ. CDR3 sequence (DNA): TGTGCCAGCAGCTTATCGACAGGGACTGAGCAGTACTTC. It is translated as CASSLSTGTEQYF.